Detailed here is one T cell receptor beta chain. Its target is unknown. Treatment: roughly 11-day PBMC culture with coronavirus spike peptide pools or control peptides (ViraFEST assay). On day 3 and again on day 7, fresh IL-2 medium was used to replace half the medium. V lost 7 bases to trimming and J lost 8 bases; unmatched junction nucleotides: 13. Germline lookup yields CDR1 MNHEY and CDR2 SVGEGT. The CDR3 runs 14 residues. The data are from a study of vaccination and CD4 T cells after COVID-19. For the study at large: Overlapping spike peptides of SARS-CoV-2, HCoV-NL63, HCoV-OC43 and HCoV-229E stimulated the cells.

General study results and limits: Post-vaccination, and not before, a median roughly 86% of reactive clones appeared in convalescent patients. Median SARS-CoV-2-reactive clonotype numbers rose nonsignificantly, 21 to 38.

Scientists ran DNA taken from cultured CD4+ T cells through the Oncomine TCR Beta short-read assay for sequencing. TCRdb recomputed calls from the PCR reads with MiXCR, one row per CDR3 protein. This table has about 13,000 distinct CDR3 sequences, roughly 26% appearing once. Sample: CD4+ T cells from blood, cultured in vitro, taken before SARS-CoV-2 vaccination. J is TRBJ1-1 and V is TRBV6-2 or TRBV6-3; 7 nucleotides align to TRBD1. The receptor's source is a human donor who received a COVID-19 vaccine. The CDR3, as DNA: TGTGCCAGCAAGGGACAGCCCCTACCGCAGGAAGCTTTCTTT. Its translation: CASKGQPLPQEAFF.